This TCR beta chain was sequenced in a study of T-cell reconstitution after alpha-beta-depleted transplantation in children. Study-level results: T-cell numbers and diversity, one year after transplant, stemmed largely from T cells that were newly produced. Day-60 TCRbeta diversity that was high in some patients was derived from surviving recipient T cells and thymic progenitors. In patients about two months after transplant, alpha-beta T cells reportedly arose from several hundred expanded graft clones.

Germline loops: CDR1 SEHNR, CDR2 FQNEAQ (reference sequence). V gave up 1 base and J gave up 6 bases; unmatched junction bases: 7. CDR3 size: 15 residues. This clonotype has a handful of counts. Its antigen remains unidentified. During its preparation, the TCRbeta library received unique molecular identifiers. TCRdb recomputed calls from the PCR reads with MiXCR, one row per CDR3 protein. The table has about 590,000 distinct CDR3 sequences, over 10% seen once; the top ten hold 2.2%. V and J are TRBV7-9 and TRBJ2-7; 9 bases map to TRBD2. The sequencing used PBMCs, mostly from graft donor cells, collected 360 days after TCRalphabeta/CD19-depleted stem cell transplant. The sequence came from a male patient under 18 who had a stem cell transplant for acute myeloid leukemia, so the T cells may come from the graft donor. CDR3 coding DNA: TGTGCCAGCAGCTTAGTAAGGGGACTAGCTGGCGAGCAGTACTTC. Its protein is CASSLVRGLAGEQYF.